Shown below are 15 T cell receptor beta chains from a single sample sequenced in a study of regulatory T cells in long-lasting Graves disease. With iRepertoire HTBI primers and Arm-PCR of CDR3 regions, TCR beta libraries were built. MiXCR, applied by TCRdb to the multiplex PCR reads, yields one record per CDR3 protein. The sample holds around 230,000 distinct CDR3 sequences; about 16% are singletons and the top ten take more than 20%. Described time point: newly diagnosed GD, antithyroid drugs for less than 3 months. PBMC RNA served as the TCR library source. Sample: peripheral blood mononuclear cells (PBMCs), taken at new diagnosis, from a patient treated with antithyroid drugs. These receptors all stem from a female donor with Graves disease.

The chain carries TRBV2 and TRBJ2-1; possible D gene TRBD2, 5 bases. The CDR3 contains 13 residues. CDR1 is SNHLY, CDR2 FYNNEI, per germline. V was clipped by 5 bases and J by 5 bases, with 10 bases between them. The CDR3 nucleotides are TGTGCCAGCAGTTATACTAGGCACAATGAGCAGTTCTTC. It yields the protein CASSYTRHNEQFF. The complete variable domain, with remaining parts taken from reference TRBV2 and TRBJ2-1, reads EPEVTQTPSHQVTQMGQEVILRCVPISNHLYFYWYRQILGQKVEFLVSFYNNEISEKSEIFDDQFSVERPDGSNFTLKIRSTKLEDSAMYFCASSYTRHNEQFFGPGTRLTVL.

In this sample, this clonotype turned up once. Being one base from a much bigger clone, this may be a read error. The chain combines TRBV6-1 with TRBJ2-2; D is unclear. Germline V lookup: CDR1 MNHNS, CDR2 SASEGT. Trimming shortened V by 7 bases and J by 4 bases, and 4 bases separated the two germline ends. The CDR3 extends over 11 amino acids. The CDR3 DNA reads TGTGCCAGCACCCGCACCGGGGAGCTGTTTTTT. Its protein product is CASTRTGELFF.

This chain links TRBV25-1 with TRBJ2-3; D possibly corresponds to TRBD1 (5 bases). Per germline, CDR1 MGHDK and CDR2 SYGVNS. There are 14 residues in the CDR3. Trimming cost V 4 bases and J 5 bases, with 13 bases left between them. The CDR3 DNA reads TGTGCCAGCAGTGGTCGACAGCCCTTAGATACGCAGTATTTT. Amino acid sequence: CASSGRQPLDTQYF.

Of note for this clonotype: The likely explanation is a read error, given a far larger clone one base away. The J gene is TRBJ2-5, the V gene TRBV2; the match to TRBD2 covers 7 bases. The J call is in doubt because the DNA end fits TRBJ2-7 better. Looked up from germline, CDR1 is SNHLY and CDR2 is FYNNEI. The CDR3 runs 15 residues. CDR3: CASSVISGPSYEQYF. For the CDR3, the DNA is TGTGCCAGCAGTGTGATTAGCGGGCCATCCTACGAGCAGTACTTC.

This clonotype was picked up many times. The V gene is TRBV6-5, the J gene TRBJ2-7; TRBD1 matches 8 bases. Trimming took 0 bases from V and 7 from J; bases not matched to a gene: 2. This CDR3 is 13 amino acids long. The germline CDR1 and CDR2 sequences are MNHEY and SVGAGI. The chain's CDR3 is CASSYSQGAEQYF. The CDR3, as DNA: TGTGCCAGCAGTTACTCCCAGGGGGCAGAGCAGTACTTC.

DNA of the CDR3: TGTGCCAGCAGCAGTAGCGGGCGGGATACGCAGTATTTT. It encodes CASSSSGRDTQYF. V and J are TRBV13 and TRBJ2-3; 7 bases align to TRBD2. V was pared by 5 bases and J by 6 bases, with 5 bases of the junction left unmatched. There are 13 residues in the CDR3. Germline CDR1 and CDR2: PRHDT and FYEKMQ (reference sequence). The complete variable domain, with remaining parts taken from reference TRBV13 and TRBJ2-3, reads AAGVIQSPRHLIKEKRETATLKCYPIPRHDTVYWYQQGPGQDPQFLISFYEKMQSDKGSIPDRFSAQQFSDYHSELNMSSLELGDSALYFCASSSSGRDTQYFGPGTRLTVL.

This clonotype showed up many times. This chain uses TRBV28 with TRBJ2-2, with D perhaps given as TRBD1 or TRBD2 (6 bases each). Germline lookup yields CDR1 MDHEN and CDR2 SYDVKM. The germline V and J ends were trimmed by 6 bases and 7 bases, with 15 bases remaining between them. The CDR3 is 14 amino acids. Here the CDR3 reads CASSLGGRNGELFF. The CDR3 coding sequence is TGTGCCAGCAGCCTTGGGGGGCGCAACGGGGAGCTGTTTTTT. The entire variable domain, with the rest obtained from reference TRBV28 and TRBJ2-2, is as follows: DVKVTQSSRYLVKRTGEKVFLECVQDMDHENMFWYRQDPGLGLRLIYFSYDVKMKEKGDIPEGYSVSREKKERFSLILESASTNQTSMYLCASSLGGRNGELFFGEGSRLTVL.

This clonotype was seen many times. With a much larger clone just one base away, this may be a read error. The gene calls are TRBV12-3 or TRBV12-4 and TRBJ2-7, with D possibly TRBD1 on 6 matching bases. The CDR3 has 17 amino acids. As DNA, the CDR3 is TGTACCAGCAGTCCCCCTACAGGGAAGGATTCATCCTACGAGCAGTACTTC. Translation: CTSSPPTGKDSSYEQYF.

Details on this clonotype: At one end, the junction sequence differs from germline, possibly due to a read error. This chain uses TRBV11-3 with TRBJ2-6; no clear D. CDR3 size: 17 residues. In germline, CDR1 is SGHNT, CDR2 YENEEA. This CDR3 is CASSLDLRPGGTNVLTF. The CDR3 nucleotides read TGTGCCAGCAGCTTAGATCTGAGGCCAGGTGGGACCAACGTCCTGACTTTC.

There are many counts of this clonotype. The J gene is TRBJ2-7, the V gene TRBV10-3; 7 bases fit TRBD2. Germline V gene sequence: CDR1 ENHRY, CDR2 SYGVKD. V lost 4 bases and J lost 5; bases outside the gene matches: 8. This CDR3 has 14 residues. CDR3 in amino acids: CAISVGGRGDEQYF. The CDR3 bases are TGTGCCATCAGTGTCGGCGGGAGAGGGGACGAGCAGTACTTC.

This chain joins TRBV7-9 and TRBJ1-2; possible D gene TRBD1, 5 bases. V lost 5 bases and J lost 2, with 18 bases in between. The CDR3 spans 16 residues. The germline gives CDR1 SEHNR, CDR2 FQNEAQ (reference sequence). The CDR3 loop reads CASSTMGVLKNYGYTF. CDR3 in DNA: TGTGCCAGCAGCACGATGGGGGTACTGAAAAACTATGGCTACACCTTC.

The table lists this clonotype with many counts. This rearrangement joins TRBV4-2 to TRBJ2-3; D is possibly TRBD1 (8 bases). Germline CDR1 and CDR2: LGHNA and YNFKEQ. With 0 bases removed from V and 1 base from J, the gap between germline ends came to 17 bases. The CDR3 contains 18 residues. The CDR3 here is CASSQDRWTGRGTDTQYF. The DNA for the CDR3 is TGTGCCAGCAGCCAAGATAGGTGGACAGGGAGGGGCACAGATACGCAGTATTTT.

This clonotype has a count of ten or more. This chain joins TRBV11-3 and TRBJ2-1, with 8 bases lining up with TRBD2. This CDR3 is built from 15 residues. Germline V gives CDR1 SGHNT, CDR2 YENEEA. Trimming cost V 7 bases and J 2 bases; bases outside gene matches: 7. CDR3 sequence: CASIHGRGAYNEQFF. The CDR3 DNA reads TGTGCCAGCATCCATGGGCGGGGGGCCTACAATGAGCAGTTCTTC.

There are many counts of this clonotype. The V call is TRBV11-3, the J call TRBJ2-2; D is unclear. The CDR3 runs 14 residues. CDR1 and CDR2 (germline): SGHNT, YENEEA. V gave up 3 bases and J gave up 6 bases, with 11 bases separating them. The CDR3 bases are TGTGCCAGCAGCTTCGCTCGTGGGTCCGGGGAGCTGTTTTTT. Translating it yields CASSFARGSGELFF.

This clonotype was found a few times. A much larger clonotype is one base distant, so this may be a read error. This chain links TRBV28 with TRBJ1-2; no definite D call. Germline assignment: CDR1 MDHEN and CDR2 SYDVKM. This CDR3 contains 12 residues. The CDR3 bases are TGTGCCGGCAGCCCCGGGCTCTATGGCTACACCTTC. It yields the protein CAGSPGLYGYTF.